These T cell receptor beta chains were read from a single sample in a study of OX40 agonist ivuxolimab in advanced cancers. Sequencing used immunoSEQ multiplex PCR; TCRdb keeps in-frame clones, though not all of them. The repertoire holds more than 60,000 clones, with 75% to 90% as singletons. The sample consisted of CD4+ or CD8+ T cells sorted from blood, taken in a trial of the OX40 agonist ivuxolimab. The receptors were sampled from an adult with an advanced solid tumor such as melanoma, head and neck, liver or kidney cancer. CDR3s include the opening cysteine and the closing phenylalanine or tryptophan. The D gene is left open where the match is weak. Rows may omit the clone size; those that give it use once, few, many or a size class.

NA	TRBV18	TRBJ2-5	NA	TGTGCCAGCTCATTCCGGGACACCCAAGAGACCCAGTACTTC	CASSFRDTQETQYF
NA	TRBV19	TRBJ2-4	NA	TGTGCCAGTAGTATAGATCCCCCGGGGGGCGCCAAAAACATTCAGTACTTC	CASSIDPPGGAKNIQYF
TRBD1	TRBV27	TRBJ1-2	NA	TGTGCCAGCAGTCGACAGGGGGGGAACTATGGCTACACCTTC	CASSRQGGNYGYTF
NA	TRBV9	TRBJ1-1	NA	TGTGCCAGCAGCTCAGGGATCGGCACTGAAGCTTTCTTT	CASSSGIGTEAFF
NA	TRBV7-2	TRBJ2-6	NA	TGTGCCAGCAGCTTAGAAGGGGCGGCTGGGGCCAACGTCCTGACTTTC	CASSLEGAAGANVLTF
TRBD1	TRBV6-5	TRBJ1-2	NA	TGTGCCAGCAGTGCAGGGGGTTCTCGGAGTGGCTACACCTTC	CASSAGGSRSGYTF
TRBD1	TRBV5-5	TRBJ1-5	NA	TGTGCCAGCAGCCTCGGTGGACAGGGTGGTGTTCAGCCCCAGCATTTT	CASSLGGQGGVQPQHF
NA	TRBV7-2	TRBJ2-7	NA	TGTGCCAGCAGCTTATCCCCAGCCCAGTACGAGCAGTACTTC	CASSLSPAQYEQYF
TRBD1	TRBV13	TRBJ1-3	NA	TGTGCCAGCAGCTTATACCGACAGGGGGCGGGTGGAAACACCATATATTTT	CASSLYRQGAGGNTIYF
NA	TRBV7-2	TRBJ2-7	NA	TGTGCCAGCAGCTTTTCCCGGACAACGACCTACGAGCAGTACTTC	CASSFSRTTTYEQYF
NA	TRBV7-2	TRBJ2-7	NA	TGTGCCAGCAGCTTTAGGGGAGTAGACGAGCAGTACTTC	CASSFRGVDEQYF
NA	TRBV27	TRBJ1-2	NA	TGTGCCAGCAGTTTATCGAATTATCCCACGGATTATGGCTACACCTTC	CASSLSNYPTDYGYTF
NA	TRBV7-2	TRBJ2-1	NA	TGTGCCAGCAGCTCGGGACTCGACCCCAATGAGCAGTTCTTC	CASSSGLDPNEQFF
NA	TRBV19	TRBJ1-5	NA	TGTGCCAGTAGTACTGGACGTAGAATATATAGCAATCAGCCCCAGCATTTT	CASSTGRRIYSNQPQHF
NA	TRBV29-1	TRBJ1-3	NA	TGCAGCGTTGAGAGGGGCGGAAACACCATATATTTT	CSVERGGNTIYF
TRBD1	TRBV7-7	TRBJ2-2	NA	TGTGCTAGCAGCTTAGCGCCGACAGGGGGGACGAACACCGGGGAGCTGTTTTTT	CASSLAPTGGTNTGELFF
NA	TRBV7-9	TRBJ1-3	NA	TGTGCCAGCAGCGGGACCCTGGGGGGAAACACCATATATTTT	CASSGTLGGNTIYF
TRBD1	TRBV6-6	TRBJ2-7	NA	TGTGCCAGCAGTTACTCGGGACAGGGTCCCTACGAGCAGTACTTC	CASSYSGQGPYEQYF
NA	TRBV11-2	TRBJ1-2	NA	TGTGCCAGCAGCTTCCGACAGTCCTATGGCTACACCTTC	CASSFRQSYGYTF
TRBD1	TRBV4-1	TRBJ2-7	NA	TGCGCCAGCAGCCTCCCTGGGACAGTGACTTACGAGCAGTACTTC	CASSLPGTVTYEQYF
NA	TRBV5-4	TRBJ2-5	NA	TGTGCCAGCAGCTTGGGACAGAGAGTACAAGAGACCCAGTACTTC	CASSLGQRVQETQYF
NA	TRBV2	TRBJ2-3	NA	TGTGCCAGCAGTGAAGCGCTAGCTTCAGGGGGCACAGATACGCAGTATTTT	CASSEALASGGTDTQYF
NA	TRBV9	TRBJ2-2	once	TGTGCCAGCAGCGCCCCGGGGGCGGGTCCCACGGGCACCGGGGAGCTGTTTTTT	CASSAPGAGPTGTGELFF
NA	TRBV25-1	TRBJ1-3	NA	TGTGCCAGCAGTGACAATCGGGGTGTATCCTCTGGAAACACCATATATTTT	CASSDNRGVSSGNTIYF
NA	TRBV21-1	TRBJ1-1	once	TGTGCCAGCAGCAAAGGGACAGGGGTTAAAGTGGGGGAAGCTTTCTTT	CASSKGTGVKVGEAFF
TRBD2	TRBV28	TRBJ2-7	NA	TGTGCCAGCAGTTTCCCTCTTGGGAGGGCCGGCGAGCAGTACTTC	CASSFPLGRAGEQYF
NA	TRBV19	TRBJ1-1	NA	TGTGCCAGTAGGGGGAACACTGAAGCTTTCTTT	CASRGNTEAFF
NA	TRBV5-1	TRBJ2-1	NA	TGCGCCAGCAGAACCGGGACCCAATCCTACAATGAGCAGTTCTTC	CASRTGTQSYNEQFF
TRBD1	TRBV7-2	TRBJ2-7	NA	TGTGCCAGCAGCTTAGAAGGGGGCGAAGACGAGCAGTACTTC	CASSLEGGEDEQYF
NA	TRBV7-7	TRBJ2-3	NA	TGTGCTAGCAGCTTAGCCGGGACTGACACAGATACGCAGTATTTT	CASSLAGTDTDTQYF
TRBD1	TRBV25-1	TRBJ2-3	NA	TGTGCCAGCCGGTGGACAGGGTCGGTGACAGATACGCAGTATTTT	CASRWTGSVTDTQYF